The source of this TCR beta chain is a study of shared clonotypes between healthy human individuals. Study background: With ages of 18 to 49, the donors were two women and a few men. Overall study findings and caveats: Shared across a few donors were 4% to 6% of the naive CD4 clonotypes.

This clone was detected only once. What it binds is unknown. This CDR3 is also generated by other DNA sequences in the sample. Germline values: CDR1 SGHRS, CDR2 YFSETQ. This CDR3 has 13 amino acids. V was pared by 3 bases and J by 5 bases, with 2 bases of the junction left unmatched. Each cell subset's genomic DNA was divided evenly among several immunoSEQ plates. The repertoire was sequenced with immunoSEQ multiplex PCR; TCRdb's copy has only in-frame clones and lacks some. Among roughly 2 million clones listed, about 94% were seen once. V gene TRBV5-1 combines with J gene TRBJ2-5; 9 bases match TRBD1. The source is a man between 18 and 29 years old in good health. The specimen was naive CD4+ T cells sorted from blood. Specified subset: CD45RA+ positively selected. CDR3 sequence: CASSSGQGETQYF. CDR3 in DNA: TGCGCCAGCAGCTCGGGACAGGGCGAGACCCAGTACTTC. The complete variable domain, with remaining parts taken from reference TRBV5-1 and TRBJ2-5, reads KAGVTQTPRYLIKTRGQQVTLSCSPISGHRSVSWYQQTPGQGLQFLFEYFSETQRNKGNFPGRFSGRQFSNSRSEMNVSTLELGDSALYLCASSSGQGETQYFGPGTRLLVL.